This is a list of T cell receptor beta chains from one sample in a study of blood T cell repertoires in COVID-19. Method: immunoSEQ multiplex PCR; TCRdb's copy keeps in-frame clones and lacks some. The table shows around 390,000 clones, with 85% to 90% occurring only once. The sample was PBMCs or T cells enriched from blood (not recorded which). The receptors were gathered from a woman aged 50 to 60 who had recovered from COVID-19. Each CDR3 is given with its conserved first and last residue. D genes are given only for firm matches. Not every row has a clone size; where given, it reads once, few, many or a size class.

d_gene: TRBD1; abundance: once; j_gene: TRBJ2-1; v_gene: TRBV7-2; CDR3aa: CASSFLDRVGDEQFF; CDR3nt: TGTGCCAGCAGCTTTTTAGACAGGGTAGGGGATGAGCAGTTCTTC
d_gene: TRBD1; abundance: .; j_gene: TRBJ1-4; v_gene: TRBV25-1; CDR3aa: CASSEKQGVGEKLFF; CDR3nt: TGTGCCAGCAGTGAAAAACAGGGGGTGGGCGAAAAACTGTTTTTT
d_gene: .; abundance: .; j_gene: TRBJ1-5; v_gene: TRBV21-1; CDR3aa: CASSKGRAGRQPQHF; CDR3nt: TGTGCCAGCAGCAAAGGCAGGGCAGGGCGGCAGCCCCAGCATTTT
d_gene: TRBD2; abundance: few; j_gene: TRBJ2-3; v_gene: TRBV19; CDR3aa: CASTPVSGGTDTQYF; CDR3nt: TGTGCCAGTACCCCGGTTAGCGGGGGCACAGATACGCAGTATTTT
d_gene: TRBD1; abundance: .; j_gene: TRBJ1-3; v_gene: TRBV7-8; CDR3aa: CASSPEFTGGTGNTIYF; CDR3nt: TGTGCCAGCAGCCCAGAGTTTACAGGGGGGACTGGAAACACCATATATTTT
d_gene: .; abundance: .; j_gene: TRBJ2-1; v_gene: TRBV7-8; CDR3aa: CASGFSYNEQFF; CDR3nt: TGTGCCTCCGGGTTCTCCTACAATGAGCAGTTCTTC
d_gene: TRBD1; abundance: .; j_gene: TRBJ1-1; v_gene: TRBV3-1/TRBV3-2; CDR3aa: CASSPSQGAVTEAFF; CDR3nt: TGTGCCAGCAGCCCCTCACAGGGGGCTGTCACTGAAGCTTTCTTT
d_gene: .; abundance: few; j_gene: TRBJ1-5; v_gene: TRBV3-1/TRBV3-2; CDR3aa: CASSQGSRPQHF; CDR3nt: TGTGCCAGCAGCCAAGGGTCGCGACCCCAGCATTTT
d_gene: TRBD2; abundance: once; j_gene: TRBJ2-7; v_gene: TRBV4-1; CDR3aa: CASSLLWGGSVEQYF; CDR3nt: TGCGCCAGCAGCCTCTTGTGGGGGGGGTCCGTCGAGCAGTACTTC
d_gene: .; abundance: .; j_gene: TRBJ2-7; v_gene: TRBV5-6; CDR3aa: CASSLPSGYEQYF; CDR3nt: TGTGCCAGCAGCTTGCCTTCAGGCTACGAGCAGTACTTC
d_gene: TRBD2; abundance: once; j_gene: TRBJ2-3; v_gene: TRBV7-6; CDR3aa: CASSQLAGGPGDTQYF; CDR3nt: TGTGCCAGCAGCCAACTAGCGGGGGGGCCAGGAGATACGCAGTATTTT
d_gene: .; abundance: .; j_gene: TRBJ2-3; v_gene: TRBV5-6; CDR3aa: CASSLVFRGPTKADTQYF; CDR3nt: TGTGCCAGCAGCTTGGTTTTCCGGGGTCCCACGAAGGCAGATACGCAGTATTTT
d_gene: .; abundance: .; j_gene: TRBJ2-7; v_gene: TRBV6-5; CDR3aa: CAGRGTAEGEQYF; CDR3nt: TGTGCCGGGCGCGGGACCGCCGAGGGGGAGCAGTACTTC
d_gene: .; abundance: .; j_gene: TRBJ1-5; v_gene: TRBV6-2/TRBV6-3; CDR3aa: CASSYYADQPQHF; CDR3nt: TGTGCCAGCAGTTACTATGCAGATCAGCCCCAGCATTTT
d_gene: .; abundance: .; j_gene: TRBJ2-5; v_gene: TRBV2; CDR3aa: CASLEAVETQYF; CDR3nt: TGTGCCAGCCTCGAGGCGGTGGAGACCCAGTACTTC
d_gene: TRBD1; abundance: once; j_gene: TRBJ1-5; v_gene: TRBV28; CDR3aa: CASSRGLSQPQHF; CDR3nt: TGTGCCAGCAGTAGGGGGCTCAGTCAGCCCCAGCATTTT
d_gene: .; abundance: .; j_gene: TRBJ2-7; v_gene: TRBV2; CDR3aa: CASEDTAGWQYF; CDR3nt: TGTGCCAGCGAGGACACCGCCGGTTGGCAGTACTTC
d_gene: TRBD2; abundance: .; j_gene: TRBJ2-7; v_gene: TRBV5-4; CDR3aa: CASSLGAGDSYEQYF; CDR3nt: TGTGCCAGCAGCTTGGGGGCGGGGGACTCCTACGAGCAGTACTTC
d_gene: TRBD1; abundance: .; j_gene: TRBJ1-2; v_gene: TRBV7-2; CDR3aa: CASSLARTGTEENYGYTF; CDR3nt: TGTGCCAGCAGCTTAGCCCGAACCGGGACAGAAGAAAACTATGGCTACACCTTC
d_gene: TRBD1; abundance: few; j_gene: TRBJ2-7; v_gene: TRBV7-9; CDR3aa: CASSLGQGASEQYF; CDR3nt: TGTGCCAGCAGCCTGGGACAGGGGGCCAGCGAGCAGTACTTC
d_gene: .; abundance: .; j_gene: TRBJ2-1; v_gene: TRBV28; CDR3aa: CASSLWRYNEQFF; CDR3nt: TGTGCCAGCAGTTTATGGAGATACAATGAGCAGTTCTTC
d_gene: .; abundance: .; j_gene: TRBJ1-2; v_gene: TRBV28; CDR3aa: CASSLGSGRGVYTF; CDR3nt: TGTGCCAGCAGTTTAGGATCAGGAAGGGGTGTCTACACCTTC
d_gene: .; abundance: .; j_gene: TRBJ1-1; v_gene: TRBV7-3; CDR3aa: CASSLGQNTEAFF; CDR3nt: TGTGCCAGCAGCCTCGGACAGAACACTGAAGCTTTCTTT
d_gene: TRBD1; abundance: few; j_gene: TRBJ1-5; v_gene: TRBV28; CDR3aa: CASSLTTGVQPQHF; CDR3nt: TGTGCCAGCAGTCTAACGACAGGGGTTCAGCCCCAGCATTTT
d_gene: .; abundance: .; j_gene: TRBJ2-7; v_gene: TRBV14; CDR3aa: CASSHAGEQYF; CDR3nt: TGTGCCAGCAGCCATGCGGGCGAGCAGTACTTC
d_gene: TRBD1; abundance: once; j_gene: TRBJ1-1; v_gene: TRBV28; CDR3aa: CASSVGTGGKGPRRAEAFF; CDR3nt: TGTGCCAGCAGCGTCGGGACAGGGGGTAAGGGCCCAAGGCGCGCTGAAGCTTTCTTT
d_gene: .; abundance: .; j_gene: TRBJ1-1; v_gene: TRBV7-9; CDR3aa: CASSFAGMNTEAFF; CDR3nt: TGTGCCAGCAGCTTTGCCGGGATGAACACTGAAGCTTTCTTT